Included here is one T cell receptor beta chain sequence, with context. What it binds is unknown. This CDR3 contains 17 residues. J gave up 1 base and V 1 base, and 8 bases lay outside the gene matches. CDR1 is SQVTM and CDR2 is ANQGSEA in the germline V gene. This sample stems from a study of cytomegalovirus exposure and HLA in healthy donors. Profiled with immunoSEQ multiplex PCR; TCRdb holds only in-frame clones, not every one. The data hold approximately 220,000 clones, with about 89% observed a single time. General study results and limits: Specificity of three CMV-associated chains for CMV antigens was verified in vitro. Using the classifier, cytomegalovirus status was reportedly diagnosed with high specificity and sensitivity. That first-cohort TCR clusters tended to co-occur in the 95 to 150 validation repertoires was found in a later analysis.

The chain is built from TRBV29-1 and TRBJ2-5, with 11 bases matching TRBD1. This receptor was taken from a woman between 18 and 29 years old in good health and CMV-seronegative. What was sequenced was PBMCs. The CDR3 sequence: CSVEVGQGAPSQETQYF. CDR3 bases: TGCAGCGTTGAAGTCGGACAGGGGGCGCCGAGCCAAGAGACCCAGTACTTC.